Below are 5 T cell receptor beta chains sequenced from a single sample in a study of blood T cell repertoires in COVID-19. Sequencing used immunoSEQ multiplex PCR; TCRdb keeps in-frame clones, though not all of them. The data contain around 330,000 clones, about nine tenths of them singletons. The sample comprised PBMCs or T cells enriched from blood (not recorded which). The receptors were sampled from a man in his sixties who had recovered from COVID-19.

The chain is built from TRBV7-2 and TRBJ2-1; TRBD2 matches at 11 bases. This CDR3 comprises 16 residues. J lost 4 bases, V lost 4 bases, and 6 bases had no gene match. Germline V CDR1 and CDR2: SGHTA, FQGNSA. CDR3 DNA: TGTGCCAGCAGCTCCCGGGGACTAGCGGAGTACAATGAGCAGTTCTTC. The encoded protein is CASSSRGLAEYNEQFF.

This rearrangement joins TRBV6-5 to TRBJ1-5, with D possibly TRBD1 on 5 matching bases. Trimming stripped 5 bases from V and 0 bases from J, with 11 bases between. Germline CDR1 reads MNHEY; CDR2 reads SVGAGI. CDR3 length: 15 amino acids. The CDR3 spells CASSLRVDSNQPQHF. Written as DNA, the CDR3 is TGTGCCAGCAGTCTCAGGGTTGATAGCAATCAGCCCCAGCATTTT.

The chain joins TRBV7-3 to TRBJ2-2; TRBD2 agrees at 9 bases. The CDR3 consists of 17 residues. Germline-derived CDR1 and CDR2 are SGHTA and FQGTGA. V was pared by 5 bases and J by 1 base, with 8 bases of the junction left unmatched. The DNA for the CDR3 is TGTGCCAGCAGCCCGAGTAGCGGGAGTGGGAACACCGGGGAGCTGTTTTTT. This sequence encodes CASSPSSGSGNTGELFF.

CDR3 coding DNA: TGTGCCAGCAGTTACTCGCCTAGCGGCTACAATGAGCAGTTCTTC. Its protein is CASSYSPSGYNEQFF. This rearrangement joins TRBV6-2 or TRBV6-3 to TRBJ2-1; 7 bases line up with TRBD2. The ends lost 0 bases at V and 3 bases at J; junction bases unmatched: 2. The germline gives CDR1 MNHEY, CDR2 SVGEGT. The CDR3 loop spans 15 amino acids.

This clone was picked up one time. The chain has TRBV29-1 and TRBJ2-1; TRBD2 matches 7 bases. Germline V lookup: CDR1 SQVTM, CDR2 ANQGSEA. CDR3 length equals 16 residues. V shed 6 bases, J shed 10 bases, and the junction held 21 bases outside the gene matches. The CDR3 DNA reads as TGCAGCGTGGGCCCCATAATAGCGGGCACGTTGGGGGAGCAGTTCTTC. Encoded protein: CSVGPIIAGTLGEQFF.